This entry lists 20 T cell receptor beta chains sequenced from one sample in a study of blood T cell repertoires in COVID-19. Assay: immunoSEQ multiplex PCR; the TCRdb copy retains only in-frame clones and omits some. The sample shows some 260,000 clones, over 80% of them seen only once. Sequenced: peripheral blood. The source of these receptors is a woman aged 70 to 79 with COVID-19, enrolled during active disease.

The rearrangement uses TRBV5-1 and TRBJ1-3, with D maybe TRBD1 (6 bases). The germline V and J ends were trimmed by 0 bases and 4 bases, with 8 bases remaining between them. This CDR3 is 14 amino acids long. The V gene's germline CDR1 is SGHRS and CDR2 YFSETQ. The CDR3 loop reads CASSLAGVGNTIYF. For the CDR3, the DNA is TGCGCCAGCAGCTTGGCAGGGGTCGGAAACACCATATATTTT.

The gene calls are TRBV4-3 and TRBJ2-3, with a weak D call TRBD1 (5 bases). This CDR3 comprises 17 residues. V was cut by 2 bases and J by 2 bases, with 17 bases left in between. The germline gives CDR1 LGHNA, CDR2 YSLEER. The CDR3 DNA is TGCGCCAGCAGCCAATCCCCTTTGGGGCAATCCACAGATACGCAGTATTTT. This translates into CASSQSPLGQSTDTQYF.

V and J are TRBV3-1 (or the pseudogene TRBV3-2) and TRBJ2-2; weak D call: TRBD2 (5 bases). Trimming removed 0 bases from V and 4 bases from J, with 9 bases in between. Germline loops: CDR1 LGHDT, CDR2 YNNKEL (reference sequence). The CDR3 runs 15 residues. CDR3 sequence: CASSQDGLLTGELFF. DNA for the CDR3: TGTGCCAGCAGCCAAGATGGACTGCTCACCGGGGAGCTGTTTTTT.

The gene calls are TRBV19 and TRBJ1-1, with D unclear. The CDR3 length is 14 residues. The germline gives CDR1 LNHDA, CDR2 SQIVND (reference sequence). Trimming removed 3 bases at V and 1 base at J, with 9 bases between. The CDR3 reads CASSIRSSNTEAFF. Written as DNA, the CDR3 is TGTGCCAGTAGTATTCGGAGTTCGAACACTGAAGCTTTCTTT.

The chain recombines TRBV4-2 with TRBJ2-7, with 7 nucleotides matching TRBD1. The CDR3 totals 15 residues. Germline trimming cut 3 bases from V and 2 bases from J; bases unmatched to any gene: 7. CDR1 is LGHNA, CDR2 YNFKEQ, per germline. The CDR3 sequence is CASSQTGTETYEQYF. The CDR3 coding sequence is TGTGCCAGCAGCCAGACCGGGACAGAGACCTACGAGCAGTACTTC.

This chain's CDR3 is CASSFGGITGELFF. The CDR3 region has the DNA TGTGCCAGCAGTTTCGGGGGAATCACCGGGGAGCTGTTTTTT. The V gene is TRBV27, the J gene TRBJ2-2, with D perhaps matching TRBD2 (6 bases). The germline CDR1 and CDR2 sequences are MNHEY and SMNVEV (reference sequence). The CDR3 covers 14 residues. The V and J ends lost 3 bases and 4 bases respectively, with 9 bases between them.

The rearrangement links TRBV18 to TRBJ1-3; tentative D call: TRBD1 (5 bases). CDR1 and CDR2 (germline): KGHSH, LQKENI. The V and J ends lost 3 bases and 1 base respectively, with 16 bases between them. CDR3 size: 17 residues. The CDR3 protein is CASSPTDGTYSGNTIYF. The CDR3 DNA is TGTGCCAGCTCACCGACTGACGGGACTTATTCTGGAAACACCATATATTTT.

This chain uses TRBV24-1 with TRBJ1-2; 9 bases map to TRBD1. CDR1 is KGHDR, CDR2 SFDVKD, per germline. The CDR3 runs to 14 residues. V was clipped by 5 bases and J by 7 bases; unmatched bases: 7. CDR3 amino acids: CATSVSGTGSGYTF. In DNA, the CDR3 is TGTGCCACCAGTGTATCCGGGACAGGGTCTGGCTACACCTTC.

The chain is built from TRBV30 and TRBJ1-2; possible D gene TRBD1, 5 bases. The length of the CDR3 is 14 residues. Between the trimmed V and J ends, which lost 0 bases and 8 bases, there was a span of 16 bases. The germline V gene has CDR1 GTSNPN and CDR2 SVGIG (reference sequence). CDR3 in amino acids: CAWSVARSGSGYTF. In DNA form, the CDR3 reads TGTGCCTGGAGTGTAGCTCGGTCAGGGTCGGGCTACACCTTC.

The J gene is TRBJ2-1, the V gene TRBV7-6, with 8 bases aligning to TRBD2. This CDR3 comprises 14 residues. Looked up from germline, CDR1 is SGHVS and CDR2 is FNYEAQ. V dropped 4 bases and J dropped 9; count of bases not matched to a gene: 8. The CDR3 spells CASSSGLATLEQFF. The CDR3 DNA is TGTGCCAGCAGCTCAGGACTAGCCACCCTTGAGCAGTTCTTC.

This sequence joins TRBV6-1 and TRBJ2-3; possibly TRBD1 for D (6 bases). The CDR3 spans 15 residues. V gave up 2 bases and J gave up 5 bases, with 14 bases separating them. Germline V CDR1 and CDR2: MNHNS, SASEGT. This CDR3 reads CASSERQGSRDTQYF. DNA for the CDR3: TGTGCCAGCAGTGAAAGGCAGGGGTCCAGAGATACGCAGTATTTT.

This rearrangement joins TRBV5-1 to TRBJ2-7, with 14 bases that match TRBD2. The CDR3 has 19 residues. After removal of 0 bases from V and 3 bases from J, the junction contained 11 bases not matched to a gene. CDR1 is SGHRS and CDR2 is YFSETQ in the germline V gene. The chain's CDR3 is CASSLEWTSGRRQRYEQYF. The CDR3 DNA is TGCGCCAGCAGCTTGGAGTGGACTAGCGGGAGGCGCCAGCGCTACGAGCAGTACTTC.

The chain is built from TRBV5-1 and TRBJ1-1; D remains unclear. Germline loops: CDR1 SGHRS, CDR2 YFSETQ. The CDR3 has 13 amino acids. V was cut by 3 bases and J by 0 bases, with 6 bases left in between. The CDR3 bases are TGCGCCAGCAGCTACTACATGAACACTGAAGCTTTCTTT. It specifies CASSYYMNTEAFF.

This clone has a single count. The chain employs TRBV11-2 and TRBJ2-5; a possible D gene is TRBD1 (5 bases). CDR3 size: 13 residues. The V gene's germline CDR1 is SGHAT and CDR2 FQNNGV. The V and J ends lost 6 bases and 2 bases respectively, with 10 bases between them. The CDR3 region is CASSGAEQETQYF. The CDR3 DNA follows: TGTGCCAGCAGTGGGGCGGAACAAGAGACCCAGTACTTC.

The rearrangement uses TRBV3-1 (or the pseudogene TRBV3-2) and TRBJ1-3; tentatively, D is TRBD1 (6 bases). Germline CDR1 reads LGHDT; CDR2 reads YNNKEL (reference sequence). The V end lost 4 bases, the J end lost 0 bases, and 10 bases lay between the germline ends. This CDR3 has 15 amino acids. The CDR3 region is CASSPRDISGNTIYF. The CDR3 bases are TGTGCCAGCAGCCCCCGGGACATCTCTGGAAACACCATATATTTT.

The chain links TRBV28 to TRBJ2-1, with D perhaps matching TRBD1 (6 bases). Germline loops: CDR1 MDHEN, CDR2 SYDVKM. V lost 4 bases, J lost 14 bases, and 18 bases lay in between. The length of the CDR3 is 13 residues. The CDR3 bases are TGTGCCAGCAGTTCCCCCAACCGGGACAAGGAGTTCTTC. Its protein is CASSSPNRDKEFF. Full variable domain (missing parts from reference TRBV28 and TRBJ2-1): DVKVTQSSRYLVKRTGEKVFLECVQDMDHENMFWYRQDPGLGLRLIYFSYDVKMKEKGDIPEGYSVSREKKERFSLILESASTNQTSMYLCASSSPNRDKEFFGPGTRLTVL.

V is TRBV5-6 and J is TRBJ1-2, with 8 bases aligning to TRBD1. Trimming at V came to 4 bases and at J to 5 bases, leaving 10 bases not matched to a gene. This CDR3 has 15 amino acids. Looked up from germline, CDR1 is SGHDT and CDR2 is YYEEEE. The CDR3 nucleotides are TGTGCCAGCAGCATAGTGACAGGGGATGGGTATGGCTACACCTTC. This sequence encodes CASSIVTGDGYGYTF.

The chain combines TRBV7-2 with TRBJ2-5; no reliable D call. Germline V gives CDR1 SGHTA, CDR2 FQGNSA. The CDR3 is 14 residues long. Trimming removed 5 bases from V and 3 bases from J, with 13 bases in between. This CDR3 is CASSPRWAKETQYF. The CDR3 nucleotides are TGTGCCAGCAGCCCTCGTTGGGCGAAAGAGACCCAGTACTTC.

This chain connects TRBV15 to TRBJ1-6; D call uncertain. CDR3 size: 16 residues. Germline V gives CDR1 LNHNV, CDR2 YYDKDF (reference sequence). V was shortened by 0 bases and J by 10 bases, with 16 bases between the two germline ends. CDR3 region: CATSRDSLGGGSPLHF. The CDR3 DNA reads TGTGCCACCAGCAGAGATTCCCTCGGCGGTGGCTCACCCCTCCACTTT.

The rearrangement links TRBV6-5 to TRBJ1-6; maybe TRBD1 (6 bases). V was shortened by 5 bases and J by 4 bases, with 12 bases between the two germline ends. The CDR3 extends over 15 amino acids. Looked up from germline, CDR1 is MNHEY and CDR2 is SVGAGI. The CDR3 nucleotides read TGTGCCAGCAGTCCCGGGACAAATTATAATTCACCCCTCCACTTT. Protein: CASSPGTNYNSPLHF.